These 18 T cell receptor beta chains were all obtained from the same sample, sequenced in a study of OX40 agonist ivuxolimab in advanced cancers. Clones were sequenced by immunoSEQ multiplex PCR, and TCRdb holds only the in-frame ones, with some missing. The table has 30,000 to 45,000 clones, 88% seen once. The material was CD4+ or CD8+ T cells sorted from blood, obtained in a trial of the OX40 agonist ivuxolimab. All receptors come from an adult with an advanced solid tumor such as melanoma, head and neck, liver or kidney cancer.

Only one count was recorded for this clone. The chain combines TRBV6-1 with TRBJ2-1, with D uncertain. The CDR3 length is 11 residues. The ends were cut back, 5 bases at V and 6 bases at J, with 5 bases in the middle. Germline CDR1 reads MNHNS; CDR2 reads SASEGT. The CDR3 region has the DNA TGTGCCAGCAGTTACGGCAATGAGCAGTTCTTC. It specifies CASSYGNEQFF.

V gene TRBV27 combines with J gene TRBJ2-3; D gene uncertain. This CDR3 contains 15 residues. V gave up 3 bases and J gave up 0 bases, with 10 bases separating them. Looked up from germline, CDR1 is MNHEY and CDR2 is SMNVEV (reference sequence). The CDR3: CASSLVLTSTDTQYF. CDR3 nucleotides: TGTGCCAGCAGTTTGGTCCTAACTAGCACAGATACGCAGTATTTT.

V usage is TRBV11-2 and J usage is TRBJ2-4, with TRBD2 matching 8 bases. Unmatched junction bases numbered 6, after V lost 7 bases and J lost 7 bases. Germline-derived CDR1 and CDR2 are SGHAT and FQNNGV. This CDR3 is built from 13 residues. The CDR3 DNA is TGTGCCAGCACCCCGGGGGGGAGGAACATTCAGTACTTC. This gives the protein CASTPGGRNIQYF.

V and J are TRBV28 and TRBJ1-1; D is possibly TRBD1 (6 bases). The ends were cut back, 1 base at V and 1 base at J, with 10 bases in the middle. The CDR3 totals 15 residues. The V gene's germline CDR1 is MDHEN and CDR2 SYDVKM. As DNA, the CDR3 is TGTGCCAGCAGTTTATCGCCAGGGGCGAACACTGAAGCTTTCTTT. The encoded protein is CASSLSPGANTEAFF.

This clone was seen a single time. The V and J genes are TRBV7-6 and TRBJ2-1; 11 bases map to TRBD1. Germline V gives CDR1 SGHVS, CDR2 FNYEAQ. The CDR3 length is 19 residues. The J segment lost 7 bases and the V segment lost 2 bases, leaving 16 bases of the junction unmatched. CDR3 DNA: TGTGCCAGCAGCTTACTCCCTCAGAAAGGACAGGGGGCTCTTAATGAGCAGTTCTTC. Its protein product is CASSLLPQKGQGALNEQFF.

Here the CDR3 reads CASRLASREQYF. The CDR3 nucleotides are TGTGCCAGCAGACTAGCTTCGCGCGAGCAGTACTTC. The V and J genes are TRBV28 and TRBJ2-7, with D possibly being TRBD2 (6 bases). There are 12 residues in the CDR3. The V gene lost 6 bases and the J gene lost 6 bases, with 12 bases spanning the gap. Germline CDR1 MDHEN, CDR2 SYDVKM.

The chain carries TRBV29-1 and TRBJ2-6; D gene unclear. The CDR3 has 17 amino acids. Germline loops: CDR1 SQVTM, CDR2 ANQGSEA. The V end was cut by 0 bases, the J end by 7 bases, with 19 bases between. The CDR3 region is CSVEDPRAVYGANVLTF. DNA for the CDR3: TGCAGCGTTGAAGATCCCCGGGCAGTTTATGGTGCCAACGTCCTGACTTTC.

The rearrangement joins TRBV9 to TRBJ2-7; TRBD2 matches 12 bases. Germline trimming cut 4 bases from V and 7 bases from J; bases unmatched to any gene: 6. The CDR3 has 14 amino acids. Germline-derived CDR1 and CDR2 are SGDLS and YYNGEE. Here the CDR3 DNA reads TGTGCCAGCAGCACGACTAGCGGGAGTGGTGAGCAGTACTTC. Protein: CASSTTSGSGEQYF.

The chain is built from TRBV7-9 and TRBJ2-3; either TRBD1 or TRBD2 may supply D (5 bases each). V lost 5 bases and J 0 bases, leaving 12 bases between the germline ends. Germline V CDR1 and CDR2: SEHNR, FQNEAQ (reference sequence). The CDR3 spans 15 residues. DNA of the CDR3: TGTGCCAGCAGCCCCCGGGACCGAAGCACAGATACGCAGTATTTT. Translated: CASSPRDRSTDTQYF.

In nucleotides, the CDR3 is TGTGCCAGCAGTTTCTCCGTAATAGAAGCTTTCTTT. Translated, it gives CASSFSVIEAFF. The chain couples TRBV28 to TRBJ1-1; D unresolved. V gave up 3 bases and J gave up 8 bases, with 10 bases separating them. Germline V gives CDR1 MDHEN, CDR2 SYDVKM. The CDR3 loop spans 12 amino acids. Drawing the rest from reference TRBV28 and TRBJ1-1, the complete variable domain is DVKVTQSSRYLVKRTGEKVFLECVQDMDHENMFWYRQDPGLGLRLIYFSYDVKMKEKGDIPEGYSVSREKKERFSLILESASTNQTSMYLCASSFSVIEAFFGQGTRLTVV.

The chain joins TRBV5-4 to TRBJ2-7, with TRBD2 matching over 9 bases. V gave up 1 base and J gave up 0 bases; unmatched junction bases: 2. Germline lookup yields CDR1 SGHNT and CDR2 YYREEE (reference sequence). This CDR3 has 15 residues. CDR3 nucleotides: TGTGCCAGCAGCTTGAGACTAGCGGCCTCCTACGAGCAGTACTTC. Protein: CASSLRLAASYEQYF.

The J gene is TRBJ2-7, the V gene TRBV28; a weak D match, TRBD2 (6 bases). Germline assignment: CDR1 MDHEN and CDR2 SYDVKM. The length of the CDR3 is 19 residues. Trimming shortened V by 3 bases and J by 2 bases, and 26 bases separated the two germline ends. CDR3 protein: CASSFPTPGGIRLAYEQYF. Here the CDR3 DNA reads TGTGCCAGCAGTTTCCCCACCCCCGGCGGGATCCGCCTAGCCTACGAGCAGTACTTC. The entire variable domain, with the rest obtained from reference TRBV28 and TRBJ2-7, is as follows: DVKVTQSSRYLVKRTGEKVFLECVQDMDHENMFWYRQDPGLGLRLIYFSYDVKMKEKGDIPEGYSVSREKKERFSLILESASTNQTSMYLCASSFPTPGGIRLAYEQYFGPGTRLTVT.

This clone was found once. The rearrangement links TRBV4-3 to TRBJ2-6; D is ambiguous. The V end lost 3 bases, the J end lost 0 bases, and 15 bases lay between the germline ends. The CDR3 covers 18 residues. Germline loops: CDR1 LGHNA, CDR2 YSLEER. Here the CDR3 reads CASSQIITPSSGANVLTF. CDR3 coding DNA: TGCGCCAGCAGCCAGATCATAACCCCAAGCTCTGGGGCCAACGTCCTGACTTTC.

The CDR3 DNA reads TGTGCCAGCAGGATCTTTGGGGGGGCAGTCCACGAGCAGTACTTC. As protein: CASRIFGGAVHEQYF. The chain recombines TRBV27 with TRBJ2-7; tentative D call: TRBD2 (7 bases). The length of the CDR3 is 15 residues. V was pared by 6 bases and J by 5 bases, with 20 bases between. CDR1 is MNHEY, CDR2 SMNVEV, per germline (reference sequence).

This chain uses TRBV19 with TRBJ2-3; 10 bases are a match to TRBD2. The length of the CDR3 is 15 residues. Germline CDR1 reads LNHDA; CDR2 reads SQIVND (reference sequence). Trimming at V came to 5 bases and at J to 5 bases, leaving 7 bases not matched to a gene. This chain's CDR3 is CASSVGLAVKDTQYF. CDR3 nucleotides: TGTGCCAGTAGTGTCGGACTAGCGGTTAAAGATACGCAGTATTTT.

The rearrangement joins TRBV5-8 to TRBJ1-5; possibly TRBD1 for D (5 bases). Trimming removed 3 bases at V and 6 bases at J, with 13 bases between. Germline CDR1 SGHTS, CDR2 YDEGEE. The CDR3 sequence is 14 residues long. The CDR3 DNA is TGTGCCAGCAGCTCCCGGGGGTATGTTCAGCCCCAGCATTTT. Translated, it gives CASSSRGYVQPQHF.

The CDR3 sequence is CASSVLGTPNEKLFF. CDR3 nucleotide sequence: TGTGCCAGCAGCGTACTGGGGACCCCTAATGAAAAACTGTTTTTT. This sequence joins TRBV9 and TRBJ1-4; D perhaps matches TRBD1 (5 bases). V was shortened by 1 base and J by 3 bases, with 10 bases between the two germline ends. From germline, CDR1 is SGDLS and CDR2 YYNGEE. This CDR3 region has 15 residues.

The chain couples TRBV9 to TRBJ1-2; D possibly corresponds to TRBD1 (6 bases). Trimming removed 1 base at V and 4 bases at J, with 11 bases between. There are 14 residues in the CDR3. Germline CDR1 reads SGDLS; CDR2 reads YYNGEE. CDR3 sequence reads: CASSVTGASYGYTF. The CDR3 DNA follows: TGTGCCAGCAGCGTAACGGGGGCAAGCTATGGCTACACCTTC.